This is a list of T cell receptor beta chains from one sample in a study of blood T cell dynamics during melanoma immunotherapy. TCRdb's copy holds only in-frame clones and misses some; the assay was immunoSEQ multiplex PCR. This table has some 9,900 clones, around 86% appearing once. This specimen was blood, taken from a patient treated with checkpoint blockade. These TCRs come from a human donor with melanoma. CDR3s leave out the opening cysteine and the closing phenylalanine or tryptophan.

V	J	CDR3
TRBV5-5	TRBJ1-4	ASTNRVVGTADEKLF
TRBV7-9	TRBJ2-3	ASGIARGAGDTQY
TRBV5-1	TRBJ1-2	ASSLNPAGGDGYT
TRBV7-3	TRBJ2-2	ASSLHKAGELF
TRBV6-1	TRBJ2-1	ASSEGALGASYNEQF
TRBV6-4	TRBJ2-3	ASSVEGGTDTQY
TRBV11-3	TRBJ2-2	ASQTGVNTGELF
TRBV15	TRBJ2-5	ATSRSTSGGERTQY
TRBV5-6	TRBJ2-7	ASSLKGGSYEQY
TRBV6-5	TRBJ1-2	ASYLRGGEYGYT
TRBV10-2	TRBJ2-3	ASSDPGQASDTQY
TRBV2	TRBJ2-2	ASSEVGTLTGELF
TRBV18	TRBJ2-2	ASSPVQGSTGELF
TRBV6-1	TRBJ1-1	ASSSSWGTEAF
TRBV5-1	TRBJ2-5	ASRGGSGETQY
TRBV19	TRBJ1-4	ASSIDRTTNEKLF
TRBV10-3	TRBJ2-5	AISLGTSGGETQY
TRBV6-6	TRBJ1-2	ASGQGAPNYGYT
TRBV6-1	TRBJ1-3	ASSPMDTIY
TRBV2	TRBJ1-6	ASSDQGVNSPLH
TRBV27	TRBJ2-1	ASNPWGPYNNEQF
TRBV6-1	TRBJ1-4	ASKGQGLYEKLF
TRBV10-3	TRBJ1-2	AISESDSGYGYT
TRBV27	TRBJ2-1	ASKTQNEQF
TRBV7-3	TRBJ2-3	ASSLGGGGVLTDTQY
TRBV19	TRBJ2-3	ASGHAGVTDTQY
TRBV7-9	TRBJ1-6	ASSLRVTGDSYNSPLH
TRBV19	TRBJ1-2	ASSMIGTYGYT
TRBV7-2	TRBJ2-2	ASSPLSGGVAGELF
TRBV18	TRBJ1-4	ASSPEMTDNEKLF
TRBV11-2	TRBJ2-1	ASSPRTGTSGGYNEQF
TRBV5-1	TRBJ2-7	ASSLSLRTGTYEQY
TRBV27	TRBJ2-5	ASKLLAGTQETQY
TRBV5-4	TRBJ2-3	ASSLSGLGTDTQY
TRBV7-8	TRBJ1-5	ASSLVFRGLNQPQH
TRBV7-3	TRBJ2-7	ASSFRADEQY
TRBV5-5	TRBJ2-7	ASNPRGNYEQY
TRBV6-5	TRBJ2-2	ASSYPGELF
TRBV9	TRBJ1-2	ASSSDRGLGYGYT
TRBV19	TRBJ1-5	ASSIENRGQPQH
TRBV6-5	TRBJ2-2	ASSLNRVGELF
TRBV7-8	TRBJ2-5	ASSFAGGAETQY
TRBV6-6	TRBJ1-3	ASITTGGHTIY
TRBV6-1	TRBJ2-7	ASSGGQRTYEQY
TRBV15	TRBJ2-2	ATSRESARNTGELF
TRBV7-9	TRBJ2-3	ASSLVQGITDTQY
TRBV7-3	TRBJ2-5	ASSPGQAETQY
TRBV6-1	TRBJ1-5	ASSEGQRQPQH
TRBV5-5	TRBJ2-5	ASSLAEVAFRETQY
TRBV9	TRBJ2-3	ASSAGLAGAVTDTQY
TRBV7-9	TRBJ2-2	ASSLAETGELF